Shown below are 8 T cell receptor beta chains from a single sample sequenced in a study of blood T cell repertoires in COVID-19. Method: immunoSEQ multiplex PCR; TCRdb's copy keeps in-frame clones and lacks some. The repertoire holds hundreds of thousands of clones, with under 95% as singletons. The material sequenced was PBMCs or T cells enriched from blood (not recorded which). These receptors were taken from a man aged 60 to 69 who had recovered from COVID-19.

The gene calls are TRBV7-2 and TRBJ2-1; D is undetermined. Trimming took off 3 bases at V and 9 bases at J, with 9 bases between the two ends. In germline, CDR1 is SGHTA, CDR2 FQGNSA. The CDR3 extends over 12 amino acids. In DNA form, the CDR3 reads TGTGCCAGCAGCTTTGAGTTCACTGAGCAGTTCTTC. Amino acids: CASSFEFTEQFF.

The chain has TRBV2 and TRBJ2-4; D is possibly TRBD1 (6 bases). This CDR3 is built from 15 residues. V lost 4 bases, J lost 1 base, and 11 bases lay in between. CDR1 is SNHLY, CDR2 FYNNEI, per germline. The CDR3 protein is CASSGNRAAKNIQYF. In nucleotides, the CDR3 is TGTGCCAGCAGTGGAAACAGGGCGGCCAAAAACATTCAGTACTTC. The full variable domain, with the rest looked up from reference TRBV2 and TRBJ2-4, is EPEVTQTPSHQVTQMGQEVILRCVPISNHLYFYWYRQILGQKVEFLVSFYNNEISEKSEIFDDQFSVERPDGSNFTLKIRSTKLEDSAMYFCASSGNRAAKNIQYFGAGTRLSVL.

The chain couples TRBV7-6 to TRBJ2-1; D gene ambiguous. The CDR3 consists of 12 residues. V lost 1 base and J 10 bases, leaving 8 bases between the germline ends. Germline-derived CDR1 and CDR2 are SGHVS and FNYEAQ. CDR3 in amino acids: CASSLGGGEQFF. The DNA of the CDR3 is TGTGCCAGCAGCTTAGGCGGCGGAGAGCAGTTCTTC.

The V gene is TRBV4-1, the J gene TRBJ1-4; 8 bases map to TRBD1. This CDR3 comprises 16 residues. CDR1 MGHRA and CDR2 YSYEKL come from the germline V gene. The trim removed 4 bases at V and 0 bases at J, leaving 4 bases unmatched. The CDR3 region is CASSLGQGTTNEKLFF. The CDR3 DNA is TGCGCCAGCAGCCTCGGACAGGGAACAACTAATGAAAAACTGTTTTTT.

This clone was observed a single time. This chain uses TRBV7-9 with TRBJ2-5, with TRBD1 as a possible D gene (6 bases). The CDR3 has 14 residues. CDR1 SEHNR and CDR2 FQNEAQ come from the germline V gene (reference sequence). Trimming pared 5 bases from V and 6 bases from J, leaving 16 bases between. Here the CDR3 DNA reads TGTGCCAGCAGCCCAGACAGGAACTTGAAGACCCAGTACTTC. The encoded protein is CASSPDRNLKTQYF.

The CDR3 nucleotides are TGTGCCAGCAGGCCCGGAGGGAAGAACACCGGGGAGCTGTTTTTT. It specifies CASRPGGKNTGELFF. This sequence joins TRBV6-5 and TRBJ2-2, with TRBD2 as a possible D gene (6 bases). V lost 6 bases to trimming and J lost 1 base, with 12 bases between them. The CDR3 is made up of 15 amino acids. Germline V gene lookup returns CDR1 MNHEY and CDR2 SVGAGI.

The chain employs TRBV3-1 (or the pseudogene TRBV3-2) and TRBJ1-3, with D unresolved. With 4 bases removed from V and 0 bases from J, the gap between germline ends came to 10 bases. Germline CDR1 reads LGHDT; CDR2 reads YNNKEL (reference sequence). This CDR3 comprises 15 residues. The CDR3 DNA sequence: TGTGCCAGCAGCCCCGAACTCACCTCTGGAAACACCATATATTTT. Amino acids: CASSPELTSGNTIYF.

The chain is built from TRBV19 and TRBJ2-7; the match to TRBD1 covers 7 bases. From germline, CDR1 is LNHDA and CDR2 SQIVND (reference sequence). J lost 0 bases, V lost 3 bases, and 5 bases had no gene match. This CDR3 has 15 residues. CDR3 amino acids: CASSIYGTASYEQYF. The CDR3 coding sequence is TGTGCCAGTAGTATTTACGGGACAGCCTCCTACGAGCAGTACTTC.